This entry is about one T cell receptor beta chain. Its recognized antigen is unknown. Base qualities are missing; no much larger clone stands one base away. In total, 666 healthy bone marrow donors made up the cohort. At the time of sampling, all cohort members were nominally healthy, though unrecorded immune exposures were likely present. The donor was CMV seronegative and belonged to the group of around 350 seronegative cohort members. Every donor gave a peripheral blood sample, and the peripheral blood mononuclear cells from that sample were used for TCR beta sequencing. Genomic DNA was extracted from the blood cell samples with the Qiagen DNeasy Blood Extraction Kit. To prepare the library, the immunoSEQ multiplex PCR assay was applied. The multiplex PCR relied on a mix of 60 forward primers for TCR Vbeta segments and 13 reverse primers for TCR Jbeta segments. A multiplex PCR assay on genomic DNA amplified the CDR3 region of rearranged TCR beta genes. The amplified TCR beta libraries were sequenced on the Illumina HiSeq System as 87-base-pair reads. The published analysis was carried out like this. A later analysis counted tens of millions of unique TCR beta chains across the 650 to 700 repertoires, and about 10 million of these chains were shared by at least two donors. To remove PCR and sequencing errors, raw reads were error-corrected and collapsed into unique sequences using a nearest-neighbor algorithm that merged closely related sequences. V, D and J gene segments were assigned by aligning CDR3 sequences to IMGT reference sequences. For a sequence to be retained, a match of at least six nucleotides to both a V gene segment and a J gene segment was required. Rearrangements were called productive when the CDR3 lacked stop codons and stayed in frame with V and J; all others were non-productive. Following IMGT convention, CDR3 was defined as the stretch from the second conserved V-encoded cysteine to the conserved J-encoded phenylalanine. The earlier analysis of fewer than 750 of the donors excluded sequences that lacked an unambiguous match to a single V gene segment. An earlier analysis of fewer than 750 of the donors classified V segments as functional when productive rearrangements were above 56.7% and as segregating when the standard deviation between donors was above 5%. A statistical classification framework was developed to diagnose cytomegalovirus status using the catalog of TCR beta chain sequences. In a later analysis, V and J genes were assigned by comparing TCR nucleotide sequences against IMGT/GENE-DB human TR gene sequences. In a later analysis, CDR3 sequences and most-parsimonious VDJ recombination scenarios were assigned using the TCRdist pipeline. A later analysis defined each TCR beta chain by its CDR3 amino acid sequence plus V-gene family, and excluded reads lacking a unique V-gene family. To address suspected cross-contamination and a sequencing artifact, a later analysis removed over 500 highly shared, low-generation-probability nucleotide sequences. In a later analysis, a clonal expansion index was calculated for each public chain from normalized within-repertoire ranks of inferred template counts. A later analysis computed generation probabilities with a VDJ recombination model fitted to out-of-frame rearrangements, and checked the results against IGoR. In a later analysis, TCR-TCR, TCR-HLA and TCR-CMV co-occurrence was scored with hypergeometric tests, and a repertoire-size bias correction was applied to TCR pairs. False discovery rates were estimated in a later analysis by permuting HLA or CMV assignments 20 times. In a later analysis, co-occurring TCRs were grouped using DBSCAN, and TCRdist sequence similarity was added for clustering within HLA-allele-positive subsets. For co-occurrence clustering, repertoires with fewer than 30,000 or more than 120,000 public chains were excluded, along with four to six repertoires with anomalous nucleotide sharing. What TCRdb holds here is the immuneACCESS table cut down to in-frame rearrangements. Part of the clones is not present; checked against another copy, under half of the missing clones reflect an unresolved V gene, and the others are unexplained. The V and J calls and clone size are taken from that table; D and trimming were inferred from the DNA. For this sample there are about 56,000 clones; roughly 80% appear just once. Together, the top ten hold around 1.7% of the sample.

These data are taken from a study of cytomegalovirus exposure and HLA in healthy donors (dated by TCRdb to about 2017). For the wider study: According to an earlier analysis of a few hundred of the donors, 200 million or so T cells yielded 90 million to 140 million unique TCR beta sequences and roughly 280 Gb of sequence data. On average, roughly 240,000 unique TCR beta nucleotide sequences were sequenced per donor among several hundred genotyped donors of the cohort, with 15% to 20% of those sequences being non-productive. A few DR-DQ haplotypes were handled as single units for association and clustering because linkage in the cohort was strong. Besides the first cohort of 550 to 750 subjects, a separate validation cohort made up of 120 or so different subjects was used. Class I and class II HLA loci were covered by the typing at four-digit resolution. An earlier analysis of approximately 640 of the donors applied high-throughput TCR beta sequencing to assess whether each TCR beta V gene segment acted as functional or pseudogenic. Alongside the repertoire data, information on donor age, sex, ethnicity and CMV serostatus was compiled. High-throughput TCR immunosequencing, statistical association of individual TCRs with disease status, and machine learning were combined to predict cytomegalovirus infection status. The aim of the study was to test whether cataloging public T cell receptors could identify signatures of past pathogen exposure. All discovery cohort repertoires had been generated on a single sequencing platform. To study patterns of TCR occurrence, a later analysis re-analyzed previously published TCR beta repertoires from just over 650 donors and added high-resolution HLA genotyping. In a later genetic analysis, genome-wide SNP genotypes for about 65% of the roughly 700 donors were used, and that subset was treated as a discovery cohort. Rather than using new phenotypic data, the later analysis identified candidate immune exposures from TCR beta sequences and from how often those sequences occurred across donors. An early release covering about 600 HLA-typed donors comprised about 300 gigabases of sequencing data and about 90 million unique TCR sequences. The T cell repertoires of several hundred subjects were profiled by immunosequencing and related to cytomegalovirus serostatus. Typing coverage varied by locus: roughly 620-640 donors for A, B, C, DRB1 and DQB1; approximately 500 for DQA1; approximately 570 for DPA1; approximately 490 for DPB1. Of the roughly 410 genotyped donors, 75% to 85% were placed in the genetic ancestry cluster associated with self-reported Caucasian donors. What the research found in general, with its limitations: Correlated functional status among segregating V segments might be attributable to linkage disequilibrium, but an unknown experimental factor could not be ruled out. The presence/absence analyses assumed that sequencing depth was roughly uniform across donors, and that assumption may not be true. Because some donors lacked HLA typing at each locus, the association tests relied only on the typed subset. In vitro tests confirmed that a few of the cytomegalovirus-associated TCR beta chains recognize cytomegalovirus antigens. Only TCR beta chains were sequenced in this cohort, and the absence of alpha or paired-chain data limited detectable features. A total of 150 to 200 TCR beta chains were listed by the study as associated with cytomegalovirus. According to a later genetic analysis, donors in an Asian-associated ancestry cluster had fewer N-insertions in productive TCRs than the approximately 630-donor mean. When HLA alleles, especially DR and DQ, strongly co-occurred, attributing TCR associations to individual alleles was difficult. Because counts were too low, 15 to 20 rarely observed V segments, including chromosome 9 orphons, were excluded from the earlier analysis of around 590 of the donors. In a later analysis, several top co-occurrence clusters were reported to appear linked to parvovirus B19, influenza, CMV and Epstein-Barr virus. In a later analysis, TCR association rates were found to vary across HLA loci, with the most associated TCRs seen for DRB1 alleles and the fewest for HLA-C alleles. A further reported finding was that TCR beta sequences accurately predicted the HLA-A and HLA-B alleles for most subjects in the first cohort. A cluster of highly shared sequence variants was judged likely to be a technical artifact of the sequencing pipeline. The authors suggested that the approach could potentially be extended to other disease states and immunological phenotypes. In an earlier analysis of around 500 of the donors, most TCR beta V segments appeared in productive rearrangements about 87% or about 30% of the time, broadly matching IMGT annotations. Some IMGT-functional V segments, including TRBV6-2 and TRBV6-3, could not be distinguished by the 87-base-pair reads and were therefore excluded. A later genetic analysis associated a missense DCLRE1C variant with V-gene and J-gene trimming of TCR beta chains, and an independent cohort replicated the association. Across donors, most TCR sequences were observed very rarely, whereas some public TCRs were present in many individuals. Specific HLA alleles were associated with roughly 16,000 TCR beta sequences at a false discovery rate of 0.05 in a later analysis. In a later analysis, HLA-associated TCR beta chains were found to be more clonally expanded and to have lower generation probabilities than equally common non-associated chains. A later analysis found that most CMV-associated TCR beta chains appeared HLA-restricted, with HLA associations seemingly driven largely by CMV exposure. The only immune exposure information available for the cohort was CMV serostatus. Cytomegalovirus status was reported to be diagnosed by the classifier with high specificity and sensitivity in both the original and validation cohorts.

CDR1 and CDR2, per the germline V gene (reference sequence), are LNHDA and SQIVND. The CDR3 runs 12 amino acids, cysteine and phenylalanine included. The sequence is cut down to CDR3 DNA, 36 bases in frame from base 1. Trimming at the junction amounts to 6 bases on V and 3 bases on J, and the germline ends lie 7 bases apart. The chain couples TRBV19 to TRBJ2-3; a tentative D call is TRBD1 (5 bases match). The source material was PBMCs. The receptor's source is a man in his forties or fifties in good health and CMV-seronegative. In nucleotides, the sequence is TGTGCCAGTAGAACAGGTACAGATACGCAGTATTTT. It translates as CASRTGTDTQYF.